A selection of T cell receptor beta chains follows, all from one sample in a study of cytomegalovirus exposure and HLA in healthy donors. Assay: immunoSEQ multiplex PCR; the TCRdb copy retains only in-frame clones and omits some. Of approximately 100,000 clones listed, roughly 79% were seen once; the top ten hold over 7%. Material: PBMCs. These receptors came from a woman in her 50s in good health and CMV-seropositive. CDR3s include the opening cysteine and the closing phenylalanine or tryptophan. A D gene is named only where the DNA matches it firmly. Clone sizes are given selectively: once, few, many, or a class where the clone is expanded.

>few|TRBJ2-1|TRBV25-1|TRBD2
TGTGCCAGCAGCGGGAGGAGCTCCTACAATGAGCAGTTCTTC
CASSGRSSYNEQFF
>.|TRBJ2-7|TRBV2|TRBD2
TGTGCCAGCAGTGGGACGACTAGCGGGGCCCCCTACGAGCAGTACTTC
CASSGTTSGAPYEQYF
>.|TRBJ2-7|TRBV11-3|.
TGTGCCGCCCCCCCGCCCAGGAGTGCGGGCGAGCAGTACTTC
CAAPPPRSAGEQYF
>.|TRBJ1-5|TRBV20-1|.
TGCACGGCTCCAGGTCAGCCCCAGCATTTT
CTAPGQPQHF
>.|TRBJ2-1|TRBV27|TRBD2
TGTGCCAGCAGTTTGGGACTAGCGGGAGTATACGACAATGAGCAGTTCTTC
CASSLGLAGVYDNEQFF
>.|TRBJ2-4|TRBV6-6|.
TGTGCCAGCGAGGACAGTGTAGCCAAAAACATTCAGTACTTC
CASEDSVAKNIQYF
>few|TRBJ2-2|TRBV11-3|.
TGTGCCAGCAGCTTAGTGACAACCGGGGAGCTGTTTTTT
CASSLVTTGELFF
>.|TRBJ2-3|TRBV27|TRBD2
TGTGCTAGCAGCCAATCGACTAGCGGGGGACTGAGCACAGATACGCAGTATTTT
CASSQSTSGGLSTDTQYF
>.|TRBJ1-3|TRBV14|.
TGTGCCAGCAGCCAAACTCAATTCTCTGGAAACACCATATATTTT
CASSQTQFSGNTIYF
>.|TRBJ2-2|TRBV2|.
TGTGCCAGCAGTGGCGATACCGGGGAGCTGTTTTTT
CASSGDTGELFF
>.|TRBJ1-5|TRBV6-5|.
TGTGCCAGCAGAATACGGGTTTATAGCAATCAGCCCCAGCATTTT
CASRIRVYSNQPQHF
>.|TRBJ2-7|TRBV5-1|.
TGCGCCAGCAGCTTTTTCTGGGAGAACTCCTACGAGCAGTACTTC
CASSFFWENSYEQYF
>.|TRBJ1-6|TRBV9|TRBD1
TGTGCCAGCAGCCTCCGGGACAGGGAAAATTCACCCCTCCACTTT
CASSLRDRENSPLHF
>.|TRBJ1-2|TRBV29-1|TRBD1
TGCAGCGTTGAAGTGGGGGACAGTACCTCCTATGGCTACACCTTC
CSVEVGDSTSYGYTF
>.|TRBJ2-5|TRBV14|.
TGTGCCAGCAGCCTAGCAGAGACCCAGTACTTC
CASSLAETQYF
>.|TRBJ1-2|TRBV9|.
TGTGCCAGCAGCGTAGGGAACAGGGAGAACTATGGCTACACCTTC
CASSVGNRENYGYTF
>once|TRBJ2-2|TRBV7-8|TRBD2
TGTGCCAGCAGCTTGGGCCTTGGCGGGGGGGCTGCGAACACCGGGGAGCTGTTTTTT
CASSLGLGGGAANTGELFF
>.|TRBJ1-4|TRBV6-5|.
TGTGCCAGCAGTCGGGGGGCAACTAATGAAAAACTGTTTTTT
CASSRGATNEKLFF
>.|TRBJ2-2|TRBV19|.
TGTGCCAGTAGTGGACAATTCCAGGCTGGGGAGCTGTTTTTT
CASSGQFQAGELFF
>.|TRBJ2-7|TRBV9|TRBD1
TGTGCCAGCAGCGTAGGGGACAGCACCTACGAGCAGTACTTC
CASSVGDSTYEQYF
>.|TRBJ1-1|TRBV29-1|TRBD1
TGCAGCGTTGAGGGAGAGACAGGGGGTCGGCGGGCTTTCTTT
CSVEGETGGRRAFF
>.|TRBJ2-3|TRBV9|TRBD2
TGTGCCAGCAGCTCAAGGGGACGGGGGGGCCCAGATACGCAGTATTTT
CASSSRGRGGPDTQYF
>.|TRBJ1-2|TRBV2|.
TGTGCCAGCAGTGAAAGCGGGGGAGGGTCCGGCTACACCTTC
CASSESGGGSGYTF
>.|TRBJ2-7|TRBV19|.
TGTGCCAGTAGCACTCAATCCTACGAGCAGTACTTC
CASSTQSYEQYF
>.|TRBJ2-3|TRBV5-6|.
TGTGCCAGCAGCTTGGACAGGACGGCGGATACGCAGTATTTT
CASSLDRTADTQYF
>once|TRBJ2-7|TRBV4-1|.
TGCGCCAGCAGCCTAGGGCCGCAGGGCCCACGTACTGGGGACGAGCAGTACTTC
CASSLGPQGPRTGDEQYF
>once|TRBJ2-5|TRBV10-1|.
TGCCCCCCCCGGGAGGGGGCCCAAGAGACCCAGTACTTC
CPPREGAQETQYF
>.|TRBJ2-7|TRBV6-5|TRBD2
TGTGCCAGCAGTTACTCAACGGGGGGGTTCTACGAGCAGTACTTC
CASSYSTGGFYEQYF